This T cell receptor beta chain was identified during a study of early T cells in non-severe SARS-CoV-2 infection. Individual cDNA molecules were tagged with unique molecular identifiers, the study reported. TCRdb re-called the 5' RACE reads through MiXCR, storing one row per CDR3 protein. The repertoire consists of 75,000 or so distinct CDR3 sequences, with about 12% occurring once and the leading ten covering 5% to 6.5%. This clonotype was found many times. Germline loops: CDR1 SGHTA, CDR2 FQGTGA. CDR3 length equals 13 residues. V lost 0 bases and J 6 bases, leaving 7 bases between the germline ends.

Sequencing used whole blood. V is TRBV7-3 and J is TRBJ2-3; D call uncertain. The TCR comes from an adult who was a healthcare worker with PCR-confirmed SARS-CoV-2 infection or an uninfected control (not recorded which). The CDR3 region is CASSLTGSDTQYF. CDR3 nucleotides: TGTGCCAGCAGCTTAACTGGGTCGGATACGCAGTATTTT.